Below, 24 T cell receptor beta chains from the same sample are listed, as sequenced in a study of blood T cell repertoires in COVID-19. Data came from immunoSEQ multiplex PCR; TCRdb stores just in-frame clones and leaves some out. Among 50,000 to 65,000 clones, more than 70% were seen once, and the ten largest hold 15% to 20%. Sample: peripheral blood. These TCRs come from a human donor in a cohort sampled during active COVID-19.

The chain uses TRBV30 and TRBJ1-3; TRBD1 matches at 10 bases. Germline V lookup: CDR1 GTSNPN, CDR2 SVGIG (reference sequence). The CDR3 is made up of 13 amino acids. Germline trimming cut 5 bases from V and 4 bases from J; bases unmatched to any gene: 2. The CDR3 loop is CAWDRGLGNTIYF. As DNA, the CDR3 is TGTGCCTGGGACAGGGGGCTGGGAAACACCATATATTTT.

The sample holds one count of this clone. The chain couples TRBV5-1 to TRBJ2-2; tentative D call: TRBD2 (5 bases). CDR3 size: 16 residues. Germline CDR1 SGHRS, CDR2 YFSETQ. V was pared by 0 bases and J by 5 bases, with 14 bases between. This CDR3 is CASSLVGGRKTGELFF. The CDR3 nucleotides are TGCGCCAGCAGCTTGGTAGGTGGGAGAAAGACCGGGGAGCTGTTTTTT. The full variable domain, in which reference TRBV5-1 and TRBJ2-2 provide the parts outside the CDR3, is KAGVTQTPRYLIKTRGQQVTLSCSPISGHRSVSWYQQTPGQGLQFLFEYFSETQRNKGNFPGRFSGRQFSNSRSEMNVSTLELGDSALYLCASSLVGGRKTGELFFGEGSRLTVL.

This clone was seen more than once but under ten times. The chain couples TRBV18 to TRBJ2-7; TRBD2 matches at 8 bases. J gave up 6 bases and V 2 bases, and 9 bases lay outside the gene matches. Germline-derived CDR1 and CDR2 are KGHSH and LQKENI. This CDR3 region has 15 residues. The CDR3 DNA sequence: TGTGCCAGCTCACCATCAGGACTAGCAGTAGGCGAGCAGTACTTC. Translating gives CASSPSGLAVGEQYF.

The V and J genes are TRBV6-5 and TRBJ2-1; possibly TRBD1 for D (6 bases). There are 13 residues in the CDR3. The germline V gene encodes CDR1 MNHEY and CDR2 SVGAGI. The V end lost 11 bases, the J end lost 9 bases, and 20 bases lay between the germline ends. For the CDR3, the DNA is TGTGCCGGACGCAGGGACACACGGGGTGAGCAGTTCTTC. It yields the protein CAGRRDTRGEQFF.

V is TRBV9 and J is TRBJ2-2; 9 bases align to TRBD2. J lost 5 bases, V lost 5 bases, and 22 bases had no gene match. Germline V gene data show CDR1 as SGDLS and CDR2 as YYNGEE. The CDR3 is made up of 20 amino acids. In nucleotides, the CDR3 is TGTGCCAGCAGTCTTTACCTTTGGGCTAGCGGGGAATCCCGAACCGGGGAGCTGTTTTTT. Translated, it gives CASSLYLWASGESRTGELFF.

This chain connects TRBV6-2 or TRBV6-3 to TRBJ1-2; 9 positions match TRBD1. The V gene end was trimmed by 7 bases and the J gene end by 7 bases; junction bases not matched to a gene: 7. In germline, CDR1 is MNHEY, CDR2 SVGEGT. There are 13 residues in the CDR3. The chain's CDR3 is CASNPQGAGGYTF. The CDR3 DNA sequence: TGTGCCAGCAACCCACAGGGGGCTGGTGGCTACACCTTC.

The chain carries TRBV6-2 or TRBV6-3 and TRBJ2-1; possible D gene TRBD2, 5 bases. The CDR3 consists of 18 residues. Trimming left V 0 bases short and J 10 bases short, with 25 bases between. The germline V gene encodes CDR1 MNHEY and CDR2 SVGEGT. The CDR3: CASSYSPTRAEPSFEQFF. The CDR3 bases are TGTGCCAGCAGTTACTCCCCTACGCGAGCGGAGCCTTCTTTCGAGCAGTTCTTC.

This chain connects TRBV19 to TRBJ1-1; D unclear. Germline-derived CDR1 and CDR2 are LNHDA and SQIVND (reference sequence). The germline V and J ends were trimmed by 5 bases and 3 bases, with 13 bases remaining between them. This CDR3 is 14 amino acids long. CDR3: CASSPRPGDTEAFF. CDR3 nucleotides: TGTGCCAGTAGTCCTCGACCCGGAGACACTGAAGCTTTCTTT.

The chain's CDR3 is CTSSEELTGTGRGTDTQYF. The CDR3 coding sequence is TGCACCAGCAGCGAAGAACTCACCGGGACGGGGAGGGGCACAGATACGCAGTATTTT. The chain carries TRBV1 and TRBJ2-3; the table's D call of TRBD2 was not tested on the DNA. TRBV1 counts as a pseudogene. The CDR3 totals 19 residues.

This clone has just a few counts. The rearrangement links TRBV29-1 to TRBJ1-1; possible D gene TRBD1, 5 bases. There are 10 residues in the CDR3. V lost 0 bases and J lost 10, with 6 bases in between. CDR1 and CDR2 (germline): SQVTM, ANQGSEA. The CDR3 DNA reads TGCAGCGTTGAAGACAGGGTAGCTTTCTTT. Its protein is CSVEDRVAFF.

The chain carries TRBV7-9 and TRBJ1-3; D is unclear. Germline CDR1 SEHNR, CDR2 FQNEAQ (reference sequence). This CDR3 has 12 residues. Trimming removed 5 bases at V and 7 bases at J, with 9 bases between. The CDR3 DNA follows: TGTGCCAGCAGCCCCACCCAGAACACCATATATTTT. It translates to CASSPTQNTIYF.

This chain connects TRBV7-5 to TRBJ2-3; the table's D call, TRBD2, was not checked against the DNA. TRBV7-5 is annotated as a pseudogene. There are 16 residues in the CDR3. The CDR3 here is CVRSLAAGGVHGTQYF. CDR3 nucleotides: TGTGTCAGAAGCTTAGCGGCGGGAGGGGTCCACGGGACGCAGTATTTT.

This clone was picked up one time. The chain links TRBV4-1 to TRBJ1-2; no clear D gene. Germline V gene lookup returns CDR1 MGHRA and CDR2 YSYEKL. This CDR3 has 14 residues. V was pared by 4 bases and J by 5 bases, with 14 bases between. The CDR3 here is CASSRPREGYGYTF. CDR3 sequence (DNA): TGCGCCAGCAGCCGCCCAAGGGAGGGTTATGGCTACACCTTC.

This clone came up a few times. The chain is built from TRBV30 and TRBJ2-5, with D possibly being TRBD2 (5 bases). The CDR3 runs to 11 residues. V was clipped by 4 bases and J by 5 bases, with 8 bases between them. The germline V gene encodes CDR1 GTSNPN and CDR2 SVGIG (reference sequence). In DNA, the CDR3 is TGTGCCTGGACGCGGAGGGAGACCCAGTACTTC. Protein sequence: CAWTRRETQYF.

The chain is built from TRBV7-9 and TRBJ2-7; TRBD1 aligns across 7 bases. Germline CDR1 and CDR2: SEHNR and FQNEAQ (reference sequence). J lost 3 bases, V lost 5 bases, and 10 bases had no gene match. The CDR3 contains 15 residues. DNA for the CDR3: TGTGCCAGCAGCGCCTTTGGGGGACAGCTCTACGAGCAGTACTTC. Translation gives CASSAFGGQLYEQYF.

The rearrangement joins TRBV27 to TRBJ2-7; weak D call: TRBD1 (5 bases). The CDR3 runs 15 residues. Deletions cut 3 bases from V and 2 bases from J, with 14 bases between. The germline gives CDR1 MNHEY, CDR2 SMNVEV (reference sequence). The CDR3 spells CASSFYGTGPYEQYF. In DNA, the CDR3 is TGTGCCAGCAGTTTTTATGGAACAGGCCCCTACGAGCAGTACTTC.

V gene TRBV6-6 combines with J gene TRBJ2-7; D is uncertain. In germline, CDR1 is MNHNY, CDR2 SVGAGI (reference sequence). Deletions cut 2 bases from V and 4 bases from J, with 6 bases between. This CDR3 has 12 amino acids. This CDR3 is CASSYMAYEQYF. The CDR3 bases are TGTGCCAGCAGTTACATGGCTTACGAGCAGTACTTC.

This chain connects TRBV10-3 to TRBJ1-2, with TRBD1 matching 7 bases. CDR1 is ENHRY and CDR2 is SYGVKD in the germline V gene. With V trimmed by 2 bases and J by 1 base, 10 bases remained unmatched. The CDR3 spans 17 residues. The CDR3 nucleotides read TGTGCCATCAGTGAGAGAGAACGACAGGGCGATAACTATGGCTACACCTTC. It is translated as CAISERERQGDNYGYTF.

The chain carries TRBV28 and TRBJ2-3; 9 bases align to TRBD1. V shed 4 bases, J shed 7 bases, and the junction held 12 bases outside the gene matches. In germline, CDR1 is MDHEN, CDR2 SYDVKM. The CDR3 extends over 16 amino acids. The CDR3: CASSSPGQGEGNTQYF. As DNA, the CDR3 is TGTGCCAGCAGTTCACCGGGACAGGGAGAGGGGAATACGCAGTATTTT. The entire variable domain, with the rest obtained from reference TRBV28 and TRBJ2-3, is as follows: DVKVTQSSRYLVKRTGEKVFLECVQDMDHENMFWYRQDPGLGLRLIYFSYDVKMKEKGDIPEGYSVSREKKERFSLILESASTNQTSMYLCASSSPGQGEGNTQYFGPGTRLTVL.

V and J are TRBV7-9 and TRBJ2-1, with 13 bases that match TRBD2. With 3 bases clipped from V and 2 bases from J, the junction kept 10 bases outside the gene matches. Germline lookup yields CDR1 SEHNR and CDR2 FQNEAQ (reference sequence). This CDR3 contains 19 residues. The CDR3 is CASSFAGLAGERTYNEQFF. The CDR3 DNA reads as TGTGCCAGCAGCTTTGCAGGACTAGCGGGAGAGAGAACCTACAATGAGCAGTTCTTC.

The chain is built from TRBV7-8 and TRBJ2-7; 9 nucleotides line up with TRBD2. The V gene's germline CDR1 is SGHVS and CDR2 FQNEAQ. The CDR3 is made up of 14 amino acids. V lost 1 base to trimming and J lost 2 bases; unmatched junction nucleotides: 0. CDR3: CASSLGTSAYEQYF. The CDR3 coding sequence is TGTGCCAGCAGCTTAGGGACTAGCGCCTACGAGCAGTACTTC.

A single count supports this clone. The chain uses TRBV24-1 and TRBJ2-2; D may be TRBD1 (5 bases). The CDR3 loop spans 15 amino acids. V was clipped by 8 bases and J by 3 bases, with 15 bases between them. The germline CDR1 and CDR2 sequences are KGHDR and SFDVKD. CDR3 DNA: TGTGCCACCAACGACAGAGGTCGGGACACCGGGGAGCTGTTTTTT. This translates into CATNDRGRDTGELFF.

The chain uses TRBV6-5 and TRBJ1-2; D remains ambiguous. This CDR3 region has 12 residues. Looked up from germline, CDR1 is MNHEY and CDR2 is SVGAGI. Trimming took off 0 bases at V and 7 bases at J, with 6 bases between the two ends. CDR3 region: CASSYSGVGYTF. As DNA, the CDR3 is TGTGCCAGCAGTTACTCCGGGGTTGGCTACACCTTC.

J is TRBJ1-6 and V is TRBV9; 7 bases are shared with TRBD1. The junction had 9 bases not matched to a gene; V was cut back by 5 bases and J by 7 bases. The CDR3 extends over 15 amino acids. Germline CDR1 and CDR2: SGDLS and YYNGEE. Here the CDR3 DNA reads TGTGCCAGCAGAGACGACAGGGTAGAGAATTCACCCCTCCACTTT. Translated, it gives CASRDDRVENSPLHF.